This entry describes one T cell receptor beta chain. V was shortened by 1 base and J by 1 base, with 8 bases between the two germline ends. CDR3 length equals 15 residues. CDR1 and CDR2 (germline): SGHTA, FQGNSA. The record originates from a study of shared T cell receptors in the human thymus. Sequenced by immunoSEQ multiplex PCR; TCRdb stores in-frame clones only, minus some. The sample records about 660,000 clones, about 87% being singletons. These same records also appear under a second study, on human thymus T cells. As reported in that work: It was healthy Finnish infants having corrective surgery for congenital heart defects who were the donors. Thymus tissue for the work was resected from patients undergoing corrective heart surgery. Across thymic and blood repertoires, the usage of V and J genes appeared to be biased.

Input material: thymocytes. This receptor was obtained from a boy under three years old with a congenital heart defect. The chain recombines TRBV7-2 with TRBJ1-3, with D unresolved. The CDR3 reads CASSLVGKSGNTIYF. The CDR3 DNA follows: TGTGCCAGCAGCTTAGTGGGCAAATCTGGAAACACCATATATTTT.